The 16 T cell receptor beta chains presented below share a single source sample, sequenced in a study of cytomegalovirus exposure and HLA in healthy donors (dated by TCRdb to between 2016 and 2019). Library prep was done by the immunoSEQ multiplex PCR assay. The multiplex PCR relied on a mix of 60 forward primers for TCR Vbeta segments and 13 reverse primers for TCR Jbeta segments. TCRdb took this table from immuneACCESS and kept in-frame rearrangements with V and J called. Such tables lack part of the clones; where checked against another copy, unresolved V genes explain under half of the gap, and the rest is unexplained. This sample comprises approximately 190,000 clones, roughly 80% of them detected only once. The ten largest clones add up to 3.8% of the sample. Sequenced sample: PBMCs. These receptors all come from a man between 45 and 60 years old in good health and CMV-seronegative.

The chain has TRBV9 and TRBJ2-2; no definite D call. V dropped 0 bases and J dropped 1 base, with 4 bases sitting between them. This CDR3 has 14 amino acids. Germline V gives CDR1 SGDLS, CDR2 YYNGEE. CDR3 residues: CASSVAVNTGELFF. The CDR3 DNA sequence: TGTGCCAGCAGCGTAGCGGTGAACACCGGGGAGCTGTTTTTT.

In this sample, this clone turned up once. The chain joins TRBV27 to TRBJ2-3; the match to TRBD1 covers 10 bases. The CDR3 loop spans 14 amino acids. The germline gives CDR1 MNHEY, CDR2 SMNVEV (reference sequence). V gave up 6 bases and J gave up 5 bases; unmatched junction bases: 5. For the CDR3, the DNA is TGTGCCAGCAGCTGGGACAGGGGTGGAGATACGCAGTATTTT. It codes for CASSWDRGGDTQYF.

The rearrangement uses TRBV13 and TRBJ1-1; D gene uncertain. The CDR3 extends over 17 amino acids. Looked up from germline, CDR1 is PRHDT and CDR2 is FYEKMQ (reference sequence). Trimming removed 0 bases at V and 0 bases at J, with 14 bases between. CDR3 nucleotide sequence: TGTGCCAGCAGCTTAGGGGGCCGGGGTGGCATGAACACTGAAGCTTTCTTT. Translation gives CASSLGGRGGMNTEAFF. Complete variable domain (other parts from reference TRBV13 and TRBJ1-1): AAGVIQSPRHLIKEKRETATLKCYPIPRHDTVYWYQQGPGQDPQFLISFYEKMQSDKGSIPDRFSAQQFSDYHSELNMSSLELGDSALYFCASSLGGRGGMNTEAFFGQGTRLTVV.

The V call is TRBV27, the J call TRBJ1-2; 9 nucleotides match TRBD1. The germline CDR1 and CDR2 sequences are MNHEY and SMNVEV (reference sequence). V trimming: 5 bases; J trimming: 13 bases; junction bases outside the gene matches: 11. The CDR3 extends over 13 amino acids. The DNA of the CDR3 is TGTGCCAGCAGTAGGGACCGGACAGGGGATCGCACCTTC. Its translation: CASSRDRTGDRTF.

The chain uses TRBV2 and TRBJ2-6; TRBD1 is a possible D gene (5 bases). With 5 bases removed from V and 0 bases from J, the gap between germline ends came to 17 bases. CDR1 and CDR2 from the germline V gene are SNHLY and FYNNEI. There are 18 residues in the CDR3. CDR3 loop: CASSSQGYRLSGANVLTF. In nucleotides, the CDR3 is TGTGCCAGCAGTTCTCAGGGTTACCGCCTCTCTGGGGCCAACGTCCTGACTTTC.

CDR3 sequence: CASSFAGGIQETQYF. The CDR3 DNA reads as TGTGCCAGCAGCTTTGCGGGGGGCATCCAAGAGACCCAGTACTTC. The V call is TRBV7-9, the J call TRBJ2-5; 8 positions match TRBD2. Trimming removed 3 bases from V and 1 base from J; junction bases left unmatched: 4. The CDR3 is 15 amino acids. In germline, CDR1 is SEHNR, CDR2 FQNEAQ (reference sequence).

The chain has TRBV27 and TRBJ2-1, with a weak D call TRBD1 (6 bases). This CDR3 has 17 residues. The germline V gene encodes CDR1 MNHEY and CDR2 SMNVEV (reference sequence). The V gene lost 2 bases and the J gene lost 8 bases, with 22 bases spanning the gap. CDR3 region: CASSLPKITGTLDEQFF. The CDR3 DNA reads as TGTGCCAGCAGTTTACCTAAGATCACCGGGACATTGGATGAGCAGTTCTTC.

The chain recombines TRBV7-9 with TRBJ2-3; 16 bases line up with TRBD2. Germline V gives CDR1 SEHNR, CDR2 FQNEAQ (reference sequence). The J segment lost 4 bases and the V segment lost 3 bases, leaving 1 base of the junction unmatched. This CDR3 has 16 amino acids. The DNA of the CDR3 is TGTGCCAGCAGCTTTGGGACTAGCGGGGGGGCAGATACGCAGTATTTT. Protein: CASSFGTSGGADTQYF.

The V call is TRBV6-1, the J call TRBJ2-7; TRBD1 agrees at 7 bases. V dropped 6 bases and J dropped 5; count of bases not matched to a gene: 10. The CDR3 is 14 residues long. The germline CDR1 and CDR2 sequences are MNHNS and SASEGT. This CDR3 reads CASRPGQRGDEQYF. The CDR3 DNA follows: TGTGCCAGCAGACCGGGACAGCGAGGCGACGAGCAGTACTTC.

V gene TRBV11-2 combines with J gene TRBJ2-7, with a possible D match to TRBD1 (6 bases). The germline CDR1 and CDR2 sequences are SGHAT and FQNNGV. This CDR3 has 15 residues. V lost 1 base and J lost 3, with 13 bases in between. CDR3 sequence reads: CASSLGFARGYEQYF. CDR3 in DNA: TGTGCCAGCAGCTTAGGTTTCGCCAGGGGCTACGAGCAGTACTTC.

In its sample, this clone was seen a few times. The chain is built from TRBV12-5 and TRBJ2-3; TRBD1 matches 8 bases. The CDR3 has 13 residues. Germline V gene sequence: CDR1 LGHNT, CDR2 FRNRAP. Trimming removed 7 bases from V and 4 bases from J; junction bases left unmatched: 4. This chain's CDR3 is CASALTGADTQYF. CDR3 sequence (DNA): TGTGCTAGTGCCCTGACAGGGGCAGATACGCAGTATTTT.

The CDR3 DNA sequence: TGTGCCAGCAGCTTACGGCAGGGCCGGTATGGCTACACCTTC. Translated: CASSLRQGRYGYTF. This chain joins TRBV7-8 and TRBJ1-2; perhaps TRBD1 as D (5 bases). Germline CDR1 and CDR2: SGHVS and FQNEAQ. CDR3 length: 14 residues. V lost 2 bases, J lost 5 bases, and 12 bases lay in between.

The CDR3 DNA follows: TGTGCCACCAGCAGAGATCGGGATAGAATGGATGAGCAGTTCTTC. Translation: CATSRDRDRMDEQFF. The rearrangement uses TRBV15 and TRBJ2-1; D might be TRBD2 (5 bases). Trimming cost V 0 bases and J 8 bases, with 14 bases left between them. In germline, CDR1 is LNHNV, CDR2 YYDKDF (reference sequence). CDR3 length: 15 amino acids.

V and J are TRBV7-2 and TRBJ1-5, with 8 bases lining up with TRBD1. V lost 6 bases, J lost 0 bases, and 4 bases stayed unmatched. The V gene's germline CDR1 is SGHTA and CDR2 FQGNSA. The CDR3 is made up of 15 amino acids. The CDR3 loop reads CASRPTGASNQPQHF. In DNA, the CDR3 is TGTGCCAGCAGACCGACAGGGGCTAGCAATCAGCCCCAGCATTTT.

This chain uses TRBV6-5 with TRBJ1-2, with 7 nucleotides matching TRBD1. CDR3 length equals 13 residues. The J segment lost 6 bases and the V segment lost 6 bases, leaving 7 bases of the junction unmatched. The germline V gene encodes CDR1 MNHEY and CDR2 SVGAGI. In nucleotides, the CDR3 is TGTGCCAGCAGGGGGACAGCTTCTGATGGCTACACCTTC. This gives the protein CASRGTASDGYTF.

This clone was found a few times. The rearrangement uses TRBV5-4 and TRBJ1-3; D call uncertain. The germline CDR1 and CDR2 sequences are SGHNT and YYREEE (reference sequence). This CDR3 has 14 residues. Between the trimmed V and J ends, which lost 4 bases and 4 bases, there was a span of 12 bases. CDR3 coding DNA: TGTGCCAGCAGCCAGGCGGGGTCCGGAAACACCATATATTTT. It yields the protein CASSQAGSGNTIYF.